The 32 T cell receptor beta chains below come from one sample, sequenced in a study of blood T cell repertoires in COVID-19. The method was immunoSEQ multiplex PCR; TCRdb's version includes in-frame clones alone and lacks a portion of them. The table includes fewer than 500,000 clones, roughly 90% detected once. The sample taken for sequencing was PBMCs or T cells enriched from blood (not recorded which). The source is a woman aged 18-29 years who had recovered from COVID-19.

This sequence joins TRBV30 and TRBJ1-2, with 8 bases aligning to TRBD1. This CDR3 spans 13 amino acids. The V and J ends lost 2 bases and 5 bases, in that order; junction bases with no gene match: 4. In germline, CDR1 is GTSNPN, CDR2 SVGIG (reference sequence). In nucleotides, the CDR3 is TGTGCCTGGAGTCAGGGGGCGGGTTATGGCTACACCTTC. It is translated as CAWSQGAGYGYTF.

This chain links TRBV28 with TRBJ1-5, with 7 bases lining up with TRBD1. Germline-derived CDR1 and CDR2 are MDHEN and SYDVKM. The CDR3 consists of 16 residues. V trimming: 6 bases; J trimming: 4 bases; junction bases outside the gene matches: 12. In DNA, the CDR3 is TGTGCCAGCAGACCGGACAGGACTGCCATTAATCAGCCCCAGCATTTT. Translating it yields CASRPDRTAINQPQHF.

V and J are TRBV15 and TRBJ1-2; D unresolved. The CDR3 is 18 residues long. V dropped 0 bases and J dropped 2 bases, with 19 bases sitting between them. Germline CDR1 and CDR2: LNHNV and YYDKDF (reference sequence). The CDR3 protein is CATSRDYTQVHGNYGYTF. CDR3 nucleotide sequence: TGTGCCACCAGCAGAGACTATACTCAGGTCCACGGCAACTATGGCTACACCTTC.

The chain has TRBV12-3 or TRBV12-4 and TRBJ2-7; a weak D match, TRBD2 (6 bases). Between the trimmed V and J ends, which lost 4 bases and 12 bases, there was a span of 16 bases. This CDR3 has 12 residues. CDR3 in amino acids: CASSSRKEGAYF. In nucleotides, the CDR3 is TGTGCCAGCAGTTCCCGGAAGGAGGGAGCGTACTTC.

This chain links TRBV30 with TRBJ2-7, with 8 bases identical to TRBD1. Germline lookup yields CDR1 GTSNPN and CDR2 SVGIG (reference sequence). CDR3 length: 14 residues. With 1 base clipped from V and 2 bases from J, the junction kept 4 bases outside the gene matches. The CDR3 is CAWSAGQGPYEQYF. As DNA, the CDR3 is TGTGCCTGGAGTGCCGGACAGGGACCCTACGAGCAGTACTTC.

This clone turned up a few times. The chain links TRBV7-9 to TRBJ1-6, with D uncertain. The CDR3 length is 14 residues. The germline V and J ends were trimmed by 4 bases and 10 bases, with 14 bases remaining between them. The germline CDR1 and CDR2 sequences are SEHNR and FQNEAQ (reference sequence). DNA for the CDR3: TGTGCCAGCAGCTCCCTGACAAGCTCATCACCCCTCCACTTT. Translation: CASSSLTSSSPLHF.

J is TRBJ1-4 and V is TRBV4-1; D possibly corresponds to TRBD1 (5 bases). V was clipped by 3 bases and J by 2 bases, with 16 bases between them. Germline V gene sequence: CDR1 MGHRA, CDR2 YSYEKL. This CDR3 comprises 17 residues. The CDR3 is CASSHRGRVATNEKLFF. The CDR3 nucleotides are TGCGCCAGCAGCCACCGAGGCAGGGTCGCGACTAATGAAAAACTGTTTTTT.

The chain recombines TRBV5-1 with TRBJ2-5; D call uncertain. This CDR3 has 13 amino acids. V lost 0 bases and J 4 bases, leaving 7 bases between the germline ends. Germline V gene lookup returns CDR1 SGHRS and CDR2 YFSETQ. CDR3 protein: CASSLGPGETQYF. CDR3 in DNA: TGCGCCAGCAGCTTGGGTCCCGGAGAGACCCAGTACTTC.

The rearrangement uses TRBV7-8 and TRBJ1-1, with D maybe TRBD1 (6 bases). The CDR3 extends over 15 amino acids. The V end lost 4 bases, the J end lost 4 bases, and 16 bases lay between the germline ends. Germline CDR1 SGHVS, CDR2 FQNEAQ. The CDR3 nucleotides are TGTGCCAGCAGCTCCTGGACAGCGGGGATCACTGAAGCTTTCTTT. Amino acids: CASSSWTAGITEAFF.

This clone showed up just once. The chain carries TRBV19 and TRBJ1-1, with TRBD1 matching 7 bases. CDR3 length: 16 amino acids. The germline V gene encodes CDR1 LNHDA and CDR2 SQIVND (reference sequence). V lost 7 bases to trimming and J lost 0 bases; unmatched junction nucleotides: 11. In DNA form, the CDR3 reads TGTGCCAGTACCCAATCCGGGGACAGATTGAACACTGAAGCTTTCTTT. Its translation is CASTQSGDRLNTEAFF.

The gene calls are TRBV29-1 and TRBJ1-2, with TRBD1 matching 9 bases. This CDR3 comprises 13 residues. CDR1 is SQVTM, CDR2 ANQGSEA, per germline. V dropped 6 bases and J dropped 5; count of bases not matched to a gene: 7. The CDR3 DNA reads TGCAGCGTCCCGGACAGGGGTCCGTATGGCTACACCTTC. It codes for CSVPDRGPYGYTF.

The chain is built from TRBV7-9 and TRBJ2-5; 10 bases are shared with TRBD2. The CDR3 extends over 15 amino acids. Germline V gives CDR1 SEHNR, CDR2 FQNEAQ (reference sequence). With 2 bases clipped from V and 4 bases from J, the junction kept 4 bases outside the gene matches. The CDR3 is CASSLPLAGGETQYF. DNA for the CDR3: TGTGCCAGCAGCTTACCCTTAGCGGGGGGAGAGACCCAGTACTTC.

V gene TRBV10-2 combines with J gene TRBJ1-2, with D unclear. Trimming pared 3 bases from V and 3 bases from J, leaving 8 bases between. This CDR3 has 13 residues. Germline V gene lookup returns CDR1 WSHSY and CDR2 SAAADI. In DNA form, the CDR3 reads TGCGCCAGCAGTGAAATAGTATACTATGGCTACACCTTC. Translating it yields CASSEIVYYGYTF.

For this clone: The sample has other DNA sequences that encode this CDR3 too. This chain links TRBV2 with TRBJ2-1; tentatively, D is TRBD1 (5 bases). V dropped 4 bases and J dropped 7 bases, with 8 bases sitting between them. This CDR3 comprises 12 residues. Germline assignment: CDR1 SNHLY and CDR2 FYNNEI. The CDR3: CASSGDSNEQFF. DNA for the CDR3: TGTGCCAGCAGTGGAGACAGTAATGAGCAGTTCTTC.

The V call is TRBV7-2, the J call TRBJ2-5; TRBD2 matches 10 bases. CDR3 length equals 14 residues. Per germline, CDR1 SGHTA and CDR2 FQGNSA. V was clipped by 8 bases and J by 3 bases; unmatched bases: 6. DNA for the CDR3: TGTGCCAGCGGGACTAGCGAGCCTGAAGAGACCCAGTACTTC. This codes for CASGTSEPEETQYF.

The V and J genes are TRBV6-2 or TRBV6-3 and TRBJ2-7; 7 nucleotides line up with TRBD2. V shed 0 bases, J shed 0 bases, and the junction held 8 bases outside the gene matches. The CDR3 has 17 residues. The V gene's germline CDR1 is MNHEY and CDR2 SVGEGT. CDR3 loop: CASSYSSGARDSYEQYF. CDR3 in DNA: TGTGCCAGCAGTTACTCGAGCGGGGCCCGTGACTCCTACGAGCAGTACTTC.

The V and J genes are TRBV5-1 and TRBJ1-1; weak D call: TRBD1 (5 bases). CDR1 is SGHRS, CDR2 YFSETQ, per germline. Deletions cut 2 bases from V and 0 bases from J, with 8 bases between. This CDR3 is built from 14 residues. CDR3 protein: CASSFSQVNTEAFF. The CDR3 region has the DNA TGCGCCAGCAGCTTTTCACAGGTGAACACTGAAGCTTTCTTT.

This chain connects TRBV28 to TRBJ1-5; no definite D call. CDR3 length: 11 residues. Trimming cost V 5 bases and J 15 bases, with 14 bases left between them. The germline V gene encodes CDR1 MDHEN and CDR2 SYDVKM. The CDR3 bases are TGTGCCAGCAGTCACCGGGTCTCCGCGCATTTT. It codes for CASSHRVSAHF.

The CDR3: CSVVPLTASYGYTF. The CDR3 DNA reads TGCAGCGTTGTGCCCTTGACAGCCAGCTATGGCTACACCTTC. This chain connects TRBV29-1 to TRBJ1-2, with D maybe TRBD1 (5 bases). CDR1 and CDR2 (germline): SQVTM, ANQGSEA. CDR3 length equals 14 residues. V lost 4 bases to trimming and J lost 4 bases, with 16 bases between them.

This clone was detected a few times. This chain links TRBV6-4 with TRBJ1-2; D not resolved. In germline, CDR1 is MRHNA, CDR2 SNTAGT. V lost 6 bases, J lost 4 bases, and 15 bases lay in between. The CDR3 is 14 residues long. CDR3 region: CASSPEGRFYGYTF. The CDR3 region has the DNA TGTGCCAGCAGCCCCGAGGGTCGATTCTATGGCTACACCTTC.

This chain joins TRBV18 and TRBJ2-7; 7 nucleotides align to TRBD1. Per the germline V gene, CDR1 is KGHSH and CDR2 is LQKENI. The CDR3 runs to 15 residues. V dropped 0 bases and J dropped 4; count of bases not matched to a gene: 6. CDR3: CASSPPQGPRYEQYF. The CDR3 DNA follows: TGTGCCAGCTCACCACCACAGGGGCCCAGGTACGAGCAGTACTTC.

V is TRBV6-2 or TRBV6-3 and J is TRBJ1-6, with unresolved D. This CDR3 has 14 amino acids. Trimming took 2 bases from V and 7 from J, leaving 9 bases between them. Germline CDR1 MNHEY, CDR2 SVGEGT. CDR3: CASSYMGRNSPLHF. CDR3 in DNA: TGTGCCAGCAGTTACATGGGGAGGAATTCACCCCTCCACTTT.

The chain has TRBV5-4 and TRBJ1-1, with D tentatively TRBD1 (6 bases). The germline V gene encodes CDR1 SGHNT and CDR2 YYREEE (reference sequence). CDR3 size: 13 residues. With 4 bases removed from V and 1 base from J, the gap between germline ends came to 8 bases. In DNA form, the CDR3 reads TGTGCCAGCAGCCCGGGACAGAACACTGAAGCTTTCTTT. Its protein is CASSPGQNTEAFF.

The chain uses TRBV7-3 and TRBJ1-1; 8 nucleotides line up with TRBD1. Germline-derived CDR1 and CDR2 are SGHTA and FQGTGA. The CDR3 covers 16 residues. V dropped 4 bases and J dropped 3; count of bases not matched to a gene: 10. The CDR3 nucleotides are TGTGCCAGCAGCTCTACTGGACAGGGCGGGGACACTGAAGCTTTCTTT. Translated, it gives CASSSTGQGGDTEAFF. Combining the CDR3 with reference TRBV7-3 and TRBJ1-1 gives the whole variable domain GAGVSQTPSNKVTEKGKYVELRCDPISGHTALYWYRQSLGQGPEFLIYFQGTGAADDSGLPNDRFFAVRPEGSVSTLKIQRTERGDSAVYLCASSSTGQGGDTEAFFGQGTRLTVV.

The chain joins TRBV19 to TRBJ1-1; 9 positions agree with TRBD1. The V gene's germline CDR1 is LNHDA and CDR2 SQIVND (reference sequence). Losses at the gene ends were 1 base for V and 4 bases for J; bases not matched to a gene: 7. The CDR3 runs to 16 residues. This CDR3 reads CASSIGTGGVLTEAFF. CDR3 DNA: TGTGCCAGTAGTATAGGAACAGGGGGCGTCCTCACTGAAGCTTTCTTT. The variable domain in full, with the rest retrieved from reference TRBV19 and TRBJ1-1, is DGGITQSPKYLFRKEGQNVTLSCEQNLNHDAMYWYRQDPGQGLRLIYYSQIVNDFQKGDIAEGYSVSREKKESFPLTVTSAQKNPTAFYLCASSIGTGGVLTEAFFGQGTRLTVV.

V gene TRBV12-3 or TRBV12-4 combines with J gene TRBJ1-1; D is possibly TRBD1 (5 bases). This CDR3 region has 12 residues. V dropped 8 bases and J dropped 7 bases, with 14 bases sitting between them. DNA of the CDR3: TGTGCCAGCCTACTCGGGGGGAGTGAAGCTTTCTTT. This gives the protein CASLLGGSEAFF.

This rearrangement joins TRBV5-1 to TRBJ1-4, with a weak D call TRBD1 (6 bases). This CDR3 is built from 13 residues. Germline CDR1 is SGHRS and CDR2 is YFSETQ. V lost 4 bases and J lost 8, with 12 bases in between. The DNA of the CDR3 is TGCGCCAGCAGCCTGGGGACAAGCGAAAAACTGTTTTTT. Its translation is CASSLGTSEKLFF.

This clone was detected only once. The rearrangement uses TRBV5-1 and TRBJ1-3; no firm D call. V dropped 5 bases and J dropped 1 base, with 7 bases sitting between them. Germline assignment: CDR1 SGHRS and CDR2 YFSETQ. This CDR3 contains 13 residues. This CDR3 reads CASRGGSGNTIYF. The CDR3, as DNA: TGCGCCAGCAGGGGAGGGTCTGGAAACACCATATATTTT.

The chain has TRBV24-1 and TRBJ2-5; 9 bases line up with TRBD1. The CDR3 covers 15 residues. Trimming at V came to 1 base and at J to 4 bases, leaving 3 bases not matched to a gene. The germline V gene encodes CDR1 KGHDR and CDR2 SFDVKD. The CDR3 region has the DNA TGTGCCACCAGTGATTTCGGGACAGGGAGAGAGACCCAGTACTTC. This translates into CATSDFGTGRETQYF.

The chain employs TRBV5-5 and TRBJ1-5, with 7 bases matching TRBD1. V lost 4 bases to trimming and J lost 3 bases; unmatched junction nucleotides: 4. CDR1 SGHKS and CDR2 YYEKEE come from the germline V gene (reference sequence). The CDR3 extends over 14 amino acids. The CDR3: CASSGTASNQPQHF. The CDR3 region has the DNA TGTGCCAGCAGCGGGACAGCCTCCAATCAGCCCCAGCATTTT.

The gene calls are TRBV6-1 and TRBJ2-2; 7 bases match TRBD1. CDR3 length: 16 amino acids. Germline V gene lookup returns CDR1 MNHNS and CDR2 SASEGT. V shed 3 bases, J shed 2 bases, and the junction held 6 bases outside the gene matches. The CDR3, as DNA: TGTGCCAGCAGTGAGAAACAGGGGTCCAACACCGGGGAGCTGTTTTTT. The encoded protein is CASSEKQGSNTGELFF.

The chain recombines TRBV19 with TRBJ2-2; 9 nucleotides line up with TRBD2. CDR1 and CDR2 (germline): LNHDA, SQIVND (reference sequence). The CDR3 is made up of 16 amino acids. V was pared by 5 bases and J by 0 bases, with 4 bases of the junction left unmatched. The CDR3 spells CASSPRTSANTGELFF. CDR3 coding DNA: TGTGCCAGTAGTCCGCGGACTAGCGCGAACACCGGGGAGCTGTTTTTT.